This T cell receptor (beta chain) was sequenced in a study of blood T cells in healthy people across ages. Through a sample-barcoded 5' primer and a J-beta primer mix, a second PCR was run for roughly 6 to 11 cycles. Every sample gave at least 3 million paired-end reads containing CDR3. One entry per CDR3 protein results from TCRdb running MiXCR on the 5' RACE reads. Of 550,000 to 650,000 distinct CDR3 sequences listed, about 25% are singletons. Ten or more counts support this clonotype. Losses at the gene ends were 6 bases for V and 4 bases for J; bases not matched to a gene: 4. The V gene's germline CDR1 is MNHEY and CDR2 SVGAGI. The CDR3 covers 13 residues. In addition, the sample was reused for a study of T cells of mothers and their children. That publication notes: According to the study, all extracted RNA entered cDNA synthesis at around 1.5 ug per 15 ul.

This TCR came from a boy between 2 and 15 years old in good health. The specimen was blood. J is TRBJ2-5 and V is TRBV6-5, with TRBD1 identical over 8 bases. The CDR3 DNA reads TGTGCCAGCAGCAGACAGGGGATAGAGACCCAGTACTTC. As protein: CASSRQGIETQYF.